Here is one T cell receptor beta chain with its context. The protocol was immunoSEQ multiplex PCR, while the TCRdb copy is restricted to in-frame clones and leaves out a portion. The repertoire holds about 170,000 clones, with around 90% as singletons. These data are taken from a study of control samples from healthy donors and cancer patients. This CDR3 is built from 13 residues. V was pared by 6 bases and J by 8 bases, with 16 bases between. Germline CDR1 reads MNHEY; CDR2 reads SVGAGI. The chain combines TRBV6-5 with TRBJ1-1; D not certain. This sequence was found in a young man in good health. Sequences were obtained from blood. The CDR3 reads CASSDRTVYEAFF. The DNA for the CDR3 is TGTGCCAGCAGCGATCGAACAGTGTACGAAGCTTTCTTT.